Each of the 7 T cell receptor beta chains below was sequenced from the same sample in a study of OX40 agonist ivuxolimab in advanced cancers. Here immunoSEQ multiplex PCR was the method, and the copy in TCRdb shows in-frame clones only, minus some. The table lists about 71,000 clones, 94% of them singletons, with about a sixth in the top ten. The specimen was CD4+ or CD8+ T cells sorted from blood, collected in a trial of the OX40 agonist ivuxolimab. The source of these receptors is an adult with an advanced solid tumor such as melanoma, head and neck, liver or kidney cancer.

The rearrangement links TRBV6-5 to TRBJ1-2; D gene uncertain. CDR3 length equals 16 residues. The V end lost 4 bases, the J end lost 6 bases, and 21 bases lay between the germline ends. The germline CDR1 and CDR2 sequences are MNHEY and SVGAGI. CDR3 residues: CASSSTPTVSPHGYTF. CDR3 bases: TGTGCCAGCAGTTCCACCCCGACGGTCTCCCCTCATGGCTACACCTTC.

The V call is TRBV12-5, the J call TRBJ2-1, with no clear D. CDR3 length equals 13 residues. Per the germline V gene, CDR1 is LGHNT and CDR2 is FRNRAP. The germline V and J ends were trimmed by 5 bases and 0 bases, with 5 bases remaining between them. CDR3 protein: CASGLSSYNEQFF. Here the CDR3 DNA reads TGTGCTAGTGGTCTAAGCTCCTACAATGAGCAGTTCTTC.

This chain connects TRBV29-1 to TRBJ1-1, with 11 nucleotides matching TRBD1. Trimming at V came to 3 bases and at J to 6 bases, leaving 0 bases not matched to a gene. CDR3 length: 12 residues. Germline V CDR1 and CDR2: SQVTM, ANQGSEA. This chain's CDR3 is CSVEGQGAEAFF. The CDR3 DNA sequence: TGCAGCGTTGAGGGACAGGGGGCTGAAGCTTTCTTT.

This chain links TRBV4-3 with TRBJ2-1, with 7 bases identical to TRBD2. V shed 1 base, J shed 7 bases, and the junction held 10 bases outside the gene matches. Germline assignment: CDR1 LGHNA and CDR2 YSLEER. This CDR3 is built from 16 residues. CDR3 nucleotides: TGCGCCAGCAGCCAAGGGTCGGGACTATCGGGGAATGAGCAGTTCTTC. This gives the protein CASSQGSGLSGNEQFF.

By frequency in the sample, this clone is medium-sized. This CDR3 is also generated by other DNA sequences in the sample. V and J are TRBV9 and TRBJ1-1; D is unclear. The V and J ends lost 0 bases and 3 bases respectively, with 3 bases between them. Germline V gives CDR1 SGDLS, CDR2 YYNGEE. The CDR3 has 12 residues. CDR3 nucleotide sequence: TGTGCCAGCAGCGTAGGGGACACTGAAGCTTTCTTT. It encodes CASSVGDTEAFF.

J is TRBJ1-1 and V is TRBV6-5, with D tentatively TRBD1 (5 bases). This CDR3 has 15 residues. V lost 0 bases and J lost 1, with 9 bases in between. CDR1 is MNHEY, CDR2 SVGAGI, per germline. CDR3 DNA: TGTGCCAGCAGTTACTCAGGGCAGGGGAACACTGAAGCTTTCTTT. This encodes CASSYSGQGNTEAFF.

The rearrangement uses TRBV5-1 and TRBJ2-7; 9 bases align to TRBD2. This CDR3 has 16 residues. Trimming removed 0 bases from V and 2 bases from J; junction bases left unmatched: 6. Germline V gene sequence: CDR1 SGHRS, CDR2 YFSETQ. The CDR3 is CASSLALTSGTYEQYF. The CDR3 DNA sequence: TGCGCCAGCAGCTTGGCCCTGACTAGCGGAACCTACGAGCAGTACTTC.